The T cell receptor (beta chain) described here comes from a study of OX40 agonist ivuxolimab in advanced cancers. Overall study results and limits: Clonal expansion was seen in CD4+ and CD8+ blood T cells by week 6 at 0.1 to 3.0 mg/kg. Compared with CD4+, CD8+ T cells on average had more expanded clones.

As to this clone: Antigen specificity is unknown.

Method: immunoSEQ multiplex PCR; TCRdb's copy keeps in-frame clones and lacks some. The sample records approximately 60,000 clones, approximately 92% being singletons. The V end lost 5 bases, the J end lost 6 bases, and 11 bases lay between the germline ends. The CDR3 totals 12 residues. Germline CDR1 SGHTA, CDR2 FQGTGA. The chain has TRBV7-3 and TRBJ2-7; D may be TRBD1 (6 bases). This sequence originates from an adult with an advanced solid tumor such as melanoma, head and neck, liver or kidney cancer. Sequencing was performed on CD4+ or CD8+ T cells sorted from blood, taken in a trial of the OX40 agonist ivuxolimab. CDR3 in amino acids: CASSTVGGEQYF. For the CDR3, the DNA is TGTGCCAGCAGCACAGTAGGGGGCGAGCAGTACTTC.